The 27 T cell receptor beta chains presented below share a single source sample, sequenced in a study of blood T cell repertoires in COVID-19. Data came from immunoSEQ multiplex PCR; TCRdb stores just in-frame clones and leaves some out. The table includes about 110,000 clones, less than 85% detected once. Sequencing was performed on peripheral blood. The receptor source for this set is a woman aged 40 to 50 with acute or convalescent COVID-19.

This chain joins TRBV5-1 and TRBJ1-2; tentative D call: TRBD1 (6 bases). Germline CDR1 SGHRS, CDR2 YFSETQ. The V end was cut by 0 bases, the J end by 6 bases, with 12 bases between. The CDR3 length is 14 residues. CDR3 in DNA: TGCGCCAGCAGCTTGGAGGGGGACGGGGATGGCTACACCTTC. This sequence encodes CASSLEGDGDGYTF.

For the CDR3, the DNA is TGCGCCAGCAGCTCCAGACAGGTGGGGAGCACAGATACGCAGTATTTT. Protein sequence: CASSSRQVGSTDTQYF. The V gene is TRBV5-1, the J gene TRBJ2-3, with a tentative D call TRBD1 (6 bases). The CDR3 is 16 residues long. The V gene's germline CDR1 is SGHRS and CDR2 YFSETQ. Between the trimmed V and J ends, which lost 3 bases and 0 bases, there was a span of 14 bases.

In its sample, this clone was seen a few times. The gene calls are TRBV7-9 and TRBJ2-7; TRBD1 aligns across 7 bases. The V gene end was trimmed by 3 bases and the J gene end by 3 bases; junction bases not matched to a gene: 11. The CDR3 runs 16 residues. The V gene's germline CDR1 is SEHNR and CDR2 FQNEAQ (reference sequence). In nucleotides, the CDR3 is TGTGCCAGCAGCTTGCACCGACAGGGCATCAACTACGAGCAGTACTTC. Translating gives CASSLHRQGINYEQYF.

V and J are TRBV7-2 and TRBJ2-3; D is undetermined. CDR1 SGHTA and CDR2 FQGNSA come from the germline V gene. The CDR3 is made up of 13 amino acids. Trimming stripped 5 bases from V and 0 bases from J, with 6 bases between. As DNA, the CDR3 is TGTGCCAGCAGCCCCACTAGCACAGATACGCAGTATTTT. It is translated as CASSPTSTDTQYF.

The chain links TRBV11-2 to TRBJ1-2, with 7 bases matching TRBD1. This CDR3 has 15 amino acids. V gave up 0 bases and J gave up 5 bases; unmatched junction bases: 6. Germline CDR1 is SGHAT and CDR2 is FQNNGV. This chain's CDR3 is CASSLDPGGRYGYTF. CDR3 in DNA: TGTGCCAGCAGCTTAGATCCAGGGGGTCGATATGGCTACACCTTC.

The gene calls are TRBV12-3 or TRBV12-4 and TRBJ2-1; D perhaps matches TRBD2 (6 bases). The CDR3 covers 13 residues. V lost 7 bases and J 8 bases, leaving 15 bases between the germline ends. The CDR3 DNA sequence: TGTGCCAGCAAACGGGTAGGGAGGTATGAGCAGTTCTTC. Amino acid sequence: CASKRVGRYEQFF.

This clone turned up a few times. This sequence joins TRBV5-1 and TRBJ2-2; TRBD1 matches at 7 bases. CDR1 and CDR2 from the germline V gene are SGHRS and YFSETQ. After removal of 4 bases from V and 6 bases from J, the junction contained 6 bases not matched to a gene. The CDR3 runs 14 residues. CDR3 in amino acids: CASSVAGTAGELFF. The CDR3 coding sequence is TGCGCCAGCAGCGTGGCCGGGACAGCCGGGGAGCTGTTTTTT.

This clone was recorded once. This chain connects TRBV19 to TRBJ2-7; TRBD1 aligns across 8 bases. Germline trimming cut 6 bases from V and 3 bases from J; bases unmatched to any gene: 7. Per the germline V gene, CDR1 is LNHDA and CDR2 is SQIVND (reference sequence). There are 14 residues in the CDR3. CDR3 in DNA: TGTGCCAGTAGCTCGACAGGGGCGCTCTACGAGCAGTACTTC. Translated, it gives CASSSTGALYEQYF.

This chain connects TRBV2 to TRBJ1-6; TRBD1 aligns across 8 bases. This CDR3 has 15 residues. V was pared by 5 bases and J by 8 bases, with 8 bases of the junction left unmatched. Germline V gene sequence: CDR1 SNHLY, CDR2 FYNNEI. DNA of the CDR3: TGTGCCAGCAGTCCAGGGGGCGCAATGGATTCACCCCTCCACTTT. Translated: CASSPGGAMDSPLHF.

The chain recombines TRBV10-3 with TRBJ2-7; TRBD2 might be the D (7 bases). Trimming pared 2 bases from V and 2 bases from J, leaving 10 bases between. The germline V gene has CDR1 ENHRY and CDR2 SYGVKD. The CDR3 runs to 14 residues. The CDR3 region has the DNA TGTGCCATCAGTGAGGGGGGGGCTGCCTACGAGCAGTACTTC. This translates into CAISEGGAAYEQYF.

V gene TRBV6-4 combines with J gene TRBJ2-1; 8 positions agree with TRBD2. Trimming at V came to 6 bases and at J to 8 bases, leaving 12 bases not matched to a gene. The CDR3 runs 15 residues. Germline lookup yields CDR1 MRHNA and CDR2 SNTAGT. DNA of the CDR3: TGTGCCAGCAGCAGCACCGGGGGGGCCTCCGATGAGCAGTTCTTC. This codes for CASSSTGGASDEQFF.

The chain couples TRBV10-3 to TRBJ1-5; D not resolved. Germline V gene sequence: CDR1 ENHRY, CDR2 SYGVKD. This CDR3 region has 13 residues. V lost 9 bases and J 4 bases, leaving 13 bases between the germline ends. The CDR3 spells CAMAPQLNQPQHF. The CDR3 DNA reads as TGTGCCATGGCGCCACAGTTAAATCAGCCCCAGCATTTT.

The rearrangement uses TRBV7-2 and TRBJ1-2; D is unclear. Germline V gene data show CDR1 as SGHTA and CDR2 as FQGNSA. This CDR3 is 13 amino acids long. Trimming pared 1 base from V and 6 bases from J, leaving 9 bases between. The CDR3 spells CASSLGIEDGYTF. Here the CDR3 DNA reads TGTGCCAGCAGCTTAGGCATAGAGGATGGCTACACCTTC.

Only a few counts were recorded for this clone. V usage is TRBV14 and J usage is TRBJ2-2; 8 bases are a match to TRBD2. This CDR3 has 15 residues. Germline values: CDR1 SGHDN, CDR2 FVKESK. V lost 4 bases to trimming and J lost 5 bases; unmatched junction nucleotides: 6. The CDR3 DNA follows: TGTGCCAGCAGCCTCCGGGGGGGCAATACCGGGGAGCTGTTTTTT. Protein sequence: CASSLRGGNTGELFF.

A single count supports this clone. This chain connects TRBV7-2 to TRBJ1-4; a possible D gene is TRBD1 (5 bases). V lost 5 bases, J lost 12 bases, and 19 bases lay in between. This CDR3 is built from 14 residues. CDR1 is SGHTA, CDR2 FQGNSA, per germline. CDR3 region: CASSPDSLVQELFF. The CDR3, as DNA: TGTGCCAGCAGCCCAGACAGTTTGGTCCAGGAACTGTTTTTT.

The CDR3 is CASSSQGAWNQPQHF. For the CDR3, the DNA is TGTGCCAGTAGCTCACAGGGGGCATGGAATCAGCCCCAGCATTTT. The chain couples TRBV19 to TRBJ1-5, with 9 bases lining up with TRBD1. Germline loops: CDR1 LNHDA, CDR2 SQIVND (reference sequence). V gave up 6 bases and J gave up 4 bases; unmatched junction bases: 7. This CDR3 has 15 amino acids. Full variable domain (outside the CDR3, taken from reference TRBV19 and TRBJ1-5): DGGITQSPKYLFRKEGQNVTLSCEQNLNHDAMYWYRQDPGQGLRLIYYSQIVNDFQKGDIAEGYSVSREKKESFPLTVTSAQKNPTAFYLCASSSQGAWNQPQHFGDGTRLSIL.

The chain is built from TRBV7-2 and TRBJ2-5; D ambiguous. Trimming stripped 2 bases from V and 0 bases from J, with 10 bases between. From germline, CDR1 is SGHTA and CDR2 FQGNSA. This CDR3 has 15 amino acids. The CDR3 DNA sequence: TGTGCCAGCAGCTTAAGCGCCGCCCACCAAGAGACCCAGTACTTC. Protein: CASSLSAAHQETQYF.

This clone was counted only a few times. This rearrangement joins TRBV9 to TRBJ1-6; D not certain. The CDR3 runs to 14 residues. Trimming removed 0 bases from V and 5 bases from J, with 6 bases in between. CDR1 is SGDLS, CDR2 YYNGEE, per germline. Here the CDR3 reads CASSVDSNNSPLHF. The CDR3 DNA follows: TGTGCCAGCAGCGTAGACTCAAATAATTCACCCCTCCACTTT. Full variable domain (outside the CDR3, taken from reference TRBV9 and TRBJ1-6): DSGVTQTPKHLITATGQRVTLRCSPRSGDLSVYWYQQSLDQGLQFLIQYYNGEERAKGNILERFSAQQFPDLHSELNLSSLELGDSALYFCASSVDSNNSPLHFGNGTRLTVT.

This chain uses TRBV7-2 with TRBJ2-1, with 9 bases fitting TRBD2. The V gene's germline CDR1 is SGHTA and CDR2 FQGNSA. The CDR3 spans 15 residues. V lost 5 bases, J lost 4 bases, and 6 bases stayed unmatched. The CDR3 DNA follows: TGTGCCAGCAGCGTTAGCGGGGGATCATACAATGAGCAGTTCTTC. Translation gives CASSVSGGSYNEQFF.

In this sample, this clone turned up a few times. V is TRBV21-1 and J is TRBJ1-1; TRBD1 reflects the table's D call only, with no check against the DNA. TRBV21-1 is assigned pseudogene status. This CDR3 has 18 amino acids. The CDR3 sequence: CASSKEGQGATMGTEAFF. The CDR3, as DNA: TGTGCCAGCAGCAAAGAGGGTCAGGGGGCGACAATGGGCACTGAAGCTTTCTTT.

V usage is TRBV7-6 and J usage is TRBJ2-6, with TRBD1 identical over 7 bases. Germline V gene lookup returns CDR1 SGHVS and CDR2 FNYEAQ. The V and J ends lost 0 bases and 3 bases, in that order; junction bases with no gene match: 11. CDR3 length: 19 amino acids. The CDR3 sequence is CASSLAGDRLFGGANVLTF. Here the CDR3 DNA reads TGTGCCAGCAGCTTAGCAGGGGACAGACTGTTTGGTGGGGCCAACGTCCTGACTTTC.

There are a few counts of this clone. The V gene is TRBV28, the J gene TRBJ1-6; D perhaps matches TRBD1 (5 bases). Germline CDR1 reads MDHEN; CDR2 reads SYDVKM. Trimming took off 6 bases at V and 5 bases at J, with 17 bases between the two ends. This CDR3 region has 16 residues. The CDR3 region is CASRRDATGHNSPLHF. CDR3 DNA sequence: TGTGCCAGCAGGCGGGACGCAACCGGGCATAATTCACCCCTCCACTTT.

Turning to this clone: A much larger clonotype is one base distant, so this may be a read error. The chain uses TRBV28 and TRBJ1-3; no clear D gene. Deletions cut 6 bases from V and 0 bases from J, with 9 bases between. CDR1 and CDR2 (germline): MDHEN, SYDVKM. The CDR3 has 14 amino acids. The CDR3 reads CASRSGGSGNTIYF. The CDR3 DNA reads TGTGCCAGCAGGTCCGGAGGCTCTGGAAACACCATATATTTT.

The CDR3 bases are TGTGCCAGCAGCACGAGCACTGAAGCTTTCTTT. Translated, it gives CASSTSTEAFF. V usage is TRBV12-3 or TRBV12-4 and J usage is TRBJ1-1; D remains unclear. The CDR3 is 11 amino acids. V lost 6 bases, J lost 4 bases, and 6 bases lay in between.

A few counts support this clone. The V and J genes are TRBV6-5 and TRBJ1-2; tentatively, D is TRBD1 (6 bases). This CDR3 is built from 13 residues. V was clipped by 2 bases and J by 7 bases, with 11 bases between them. In germline, CDR1 is MNHEY, CDR2 SVGAGI. The CDR3 DNA sequence: TGTGCCAGCAGTTACCTACAGGGAATTGGCTACACCTTC. This sequence encodes CASSYLQGIGYTF.

This clone was detected ten times or more. This chain uses TRBV5-4 with TRBJ2-7; 7 nucleotides align to TRBD2. CDR3 size: 17 residues. CDR1 SGHNT and CDR2 YYREEE come from the germline V gene (reference sequence). The junction had 9 bases not matched to a gene; V was cut back by 0 bases and J by 0 bases. DNA of the CDR3: TGTGCCAGCAGCTTGGGGGGTAGCGGGCGAAGCTCCTACGAGCAGTACTTC. It yields the protein CASSLGGSGRSSYEQYF.

The chain is built from TRBV25-1 and TRBJ2-2, with D unclear. Trimming pared 6 bases from V and 6 bases from J, leaving 11 bases between. In germline, CDR1 is MGHDK, CDR2 SYGVNS. The CDR3 covers 13 residues. The CDR3 sequence: CASRSIRSGELFF. CDR3 nucleotides: TGTGCCAGCAGGAGTATACGATCCGGGGAGCTGTTTTTT.